This record looks at one T cell receptor beta chain sequence and its context. No cognate antigen has been identified for it. The data were taken from a study of cytomegalovirus exposure and HLA in healthy donors (dated by TCRdb to the late 2010s). With respect to the entire study: According to an earlier analysis of a few hundred of the donors, about 180 million T cells yielded 100 million or so unique TCR beta sequences and about 300 Gb of sequence data. Among the roughly 390 genotyped donors, more than 70% belonged to the genetic ancestry cluster associated with self-reported Caucasian donors. The aim of the study was to test whether cataloging public T cell receptors could identify signatures of past pathogen exposure. All discovery cohort repertoires had been generated using a single sequencing platform. To study patterns of TCR occurrence, a later analysis re-analyzed previously published TCR beta repertoires from around 700 donors and added high-resolution HLA genotyping. The study combined high-throughput TCR immunosequencing, statistical association of individual TCRs with disease status, and machine learning to predict cytomegalovirus infection status. Besides the first cohort of about 730 subjects, a separate validation cohort made up of 95 to 150 different subjects was used. Typing coverage differed by locus: A, B, C, DRB1 and DQB1 were typed in about 629-630 donors, DQA1 in about 510, DPA1 in around 610, and DPB1 in 450 to 490. In the later analysis, no new phenotypic data were used to find candidate immune exposures; instead, reliance was placed on TCR beta sequences and their occurrence across donors. On average, 235,054 unique TCR beta nucleotide sequences were sequenced per donor among 300 to 500 genotyped donors of the cohort, with approximately 18% of those sequences being non-productive. The T cell repertoires of some 670 subjects were profiled by immunosequencing and related to cytomegalovirus serostatus. Roughly five DR-DQ haplotypes were treated as single units for association and clustering because of strong linkage in the cohort. Alongside the repertoire data, information on donor age, sex, ethnicity and CMV serostatus was compiled. About 310 gigabases of sequencing data and approximately 85 million unique TCR sequences were included in an early release covering under 650 HLA-typed donors. To decide whether each TCR beta V gene segment behaved as functional or pseudogenic, an earlier analysis of some 580 of the donors relied on high-throughput TCR beta sequencing. HLA typing included class I and class II loci at four-digit resolution. Genome-wide SNP genotypes for about 65% of the 666 donors were used in a later genetic analysis, which treated that subset as a discovery cohort.

From the cysteine through the phenylalanine, the CDR3 covers 15 amino acids. Only CDR3 DNA is held: 45 bases, read in frame from base 1. The junction carries 18 bases between V and J, which are trimmed by 5 bases and 8 bases respectively. CDR1 MDHEN and CDR2 SYDVKM were looked up in the germline V gene. The cohort consisted of fewer than 700 healthy bone marrow donors. All cohort members were sampled while nominally healthy, although unrecorded immune exposures were likely present. The donor tested CMV seropositive, placing the donor among the 289 seropositive members of the cohort. A peripheral blood sample was collected from each donor, and TCR beta sequencing was performed on peripheral blood mononuclear cells. Genomic DNA extraction from the blood cell samples was performed with the Qiagen DNeasy Blood Extraction Kit. The library was prepared using the immunoSEQ multiplex PCR assay. A mixture of 60 forward primers for TCR Vbeta segments and 13 reverse primers for TCR Jbeta segments was used in the multiplex PCR. The CDR3 region of rearranged TCR beta genes was amplified from genomic DNA by a multiplex PCR assay. On the Illumina HiSeq System, the amplified TCR beta libraries were sequenced as 87-base-pair reads. In the paper's pipeline: A later analysis tallied around 87 million unique TCR beta chains across the 666 repertoires, and some 10 million of those chains were shared by two or more donors. Raw reads were error-corrected and collapsed into unique sequences by a nearest-neighbor algorithm in which closely related sequences were merged to remove PCR and sequencing errors. CDR3 sequences were aligned to IMGT reference sequences to assign V, D and J gene segments. For a sequence to be retained, a match of at least six nucleotides was required to both a V gene segment and a J gene segment. Rearrangements were classified as productive when the CDR3 lacked stop codons and remained in frame with V and J, and all other rearrangements were classified as non-productive. Following IMGT convention, CDR3 was defined as the stretch from the second conserved V-encoded cysteine up to the conserved J-encoded phenylalanine. The earlier analysis of about 640 of the donors excluded any sequence lacking an unambiguous match to a single V gene segment. An earlier analysis of a few hundred of the donors called V segments functional above 56.7% productive rearrangements and segregating when the between-donor standard deviation exceeded 5%. A statistical classification framework was developed to diagnose cytomegalovirus status using the catalog of TCR beta chain sequences. A later analysis assigned V and J genes by comparing TCR nucleotide sequences with IMGT/GENE-DB human TR gene sequences. A later analysis assigned CDR3 sequences and most-parsimonious VDJ recombination scenarios with the TCRdist pipeline. A later analysis defined each TCR beta chain by its CDR3 amino acid sequence plus V-gene family, and excluded reads lacking a unique V-gene family. To address suspected cross-contamination and a sequencing artifact, a later analysis removed over 500 highly shared, low-generation-probability nucleotide sequences. In a later analysis, a clonal expansion index was calculated for each public chain from normalized within-repertoire ranks of inferred template counts. In a later analysis, generation probabilities were computed using a VDJ recombination model fitted to out-of-frame rearrangements, and the results were checked against IGoR. A later analysis scored TCR-TCR, TCR-HLA and TCR-CMV co-occurrence with hypergeometric tests, applying a repertoire-size bias correction to TCR pairs. A later analysis estimated false discovery rates by permuting HLA or CMV assignments 20 times. A later analysis grouped co-occurring TCRs with DBSCAN, adding TCRdist sequence similarity when clustering within HLA-allele-positive subsets. Repertoires with fewer than 30,000 or more than 120,000 public chains were left out of co-occurrence clustering, as were a handful of repertoires with anomalous nucleotide sharing. TCRdb retrieved this table from immuneACCESS and kept in-frame rearrangements only. Not all clones are present; in checked studies, unresolved V genes account for under half, and no reason is known for the remainder. V and J calls plus clone size are reproduced from that table; the DNA served to infer D and trimming. The sample table gives 200,000 to 250,000 clones. The ten largest clones represent around 1.1% of the sample.

The study at large found these results: Because HLA typing was missing for some donors at each locus, association tests included only the typed subset. Three of the identified cytomegalovirus-associated TCR beta chains were confirmed in vitro to be specific for cytomegalovirus antigens. In a later analysis, TCR association rates were found to vary across HLA loci, with the most associated TCRs seen for DRB1 alleles and the fewest for HLA-C alleles. In a later analysis, most CMV-associated TCR beta chains were found to appear HLA-restricted, with HLA associations seemingly driven largely by CMV exposure. The cohort was sequenced for TCR beta chains only, and without alpha or paired-chain data the features that could be detected were limited. In the study, approximately 160 TCR beta chains were listed as associated with cytomegalovirus. A further reported finding was that TCR beta sequences accurately predicted the HLA-A and HLA-B alleles for most subjects in the first cohort. Some IMGT-functional V segments, including TRBV6-2 and TRBV6-3, could not be distinguished by the 87-base-pair reads and were therefore excluded. Roughly uniform sequencing depth across donors was assumed in presence/absence analyses, although this assumption may not hold. In an earlier analysis of several hundred of the donors, most TCR beta V segments were observed in productive rearrangements about 87% or about 30% of the time, broadly matching IMGT annotations. In both the original and validation cohorts, the classifier was reported to diagnose cytomegalovirus status with high specificity and sensitivity. A cluster of highly shared sequence variants was judged likely to be a technical artifact of the sequencing pipeline. The only immune exposure information available for the cohort was CMV serostatus. Most TCR sequences were observed very rarely across donors, whereas some public TCRs were present in many individuals. In a later analysis, HLA-associated TCR beta chains showed more clonal expansion and lower generation probabilities than non-associated chains that were equally common. Assigning TCR associations to individual alleles was difficult when HLA alleles, especially DR and DQ, strongly co-occurred. Because counts were too low, about 18 rarely observed V segments, including chromosome 9 orphons, were excluded from the earlier analysis of under 650 of the donors. Linkage disequilibrium might explain the correlated functional status among segregating V segments, but an unknown experimental factor could not be excluded. According to a later genetic analysis, donors in an Asian-associated ancestry cluster had fewer N-insertions in productive TCRs than the approximately 700-donor mean. The authors suggested that the approach could potentially be generalized to other disease states and immunological phenotypes. An association between a missense DCLRE1C variant and V-gene and J-gene trimming of TCR beta chains was found in a later genetic analysis and replicated in an independent cohort. At a false discovery rate of 0.05, a later analysis linked under 20,000 TCR beta sequences to specific HLA alleles. According to a later analysis, parvovirus B19, influenza, CMV and Epstein-Barr virus appeared linked to several top co-occurrence clusters.

Source material: PBMCs. The sequence was collected from a girl aged 2-10 years in good health and CMV-seropositive. Recombination joined TRBV28 with TRBJ2-2; a tentative D match to TRBD1 spans 6 bases. The encoded CDR3 is CASSLQAGAPGELFF. At the DNA level, the sequence is TGTGCCAGCAGTCTCCAGGCAGGGGCTCCGGGGGAGCTGTTTTTT.